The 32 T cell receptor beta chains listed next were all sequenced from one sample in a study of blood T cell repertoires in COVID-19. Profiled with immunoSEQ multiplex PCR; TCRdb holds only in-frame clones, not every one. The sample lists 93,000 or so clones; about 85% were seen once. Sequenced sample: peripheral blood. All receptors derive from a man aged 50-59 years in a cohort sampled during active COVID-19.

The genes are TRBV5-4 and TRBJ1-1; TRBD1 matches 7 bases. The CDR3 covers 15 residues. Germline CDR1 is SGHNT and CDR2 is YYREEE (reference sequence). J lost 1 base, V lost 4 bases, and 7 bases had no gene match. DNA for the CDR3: TGTGCCAGCAGCCGCACCGGGACAGCGAACACTGAAGCTTTCTTT. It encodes CASSRTGTANTEAFF.

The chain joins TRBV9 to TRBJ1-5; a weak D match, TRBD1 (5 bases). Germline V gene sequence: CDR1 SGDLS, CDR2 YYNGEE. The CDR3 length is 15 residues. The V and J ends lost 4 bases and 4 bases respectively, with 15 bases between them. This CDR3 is CASSSQQGVNQPQHF. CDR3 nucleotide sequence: TGTGCCAGCAGCTCCCAGCAAGGGGTTAATCAGCCCCAGCATTTT.

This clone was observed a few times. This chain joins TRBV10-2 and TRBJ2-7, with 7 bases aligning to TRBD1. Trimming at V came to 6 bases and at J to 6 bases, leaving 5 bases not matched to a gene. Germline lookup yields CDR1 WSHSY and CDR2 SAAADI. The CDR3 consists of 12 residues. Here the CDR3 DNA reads TGCGCCAGCAGCACCCAGGGGGTCGAGCAGTACTTC. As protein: CASSTQGVEQYF.

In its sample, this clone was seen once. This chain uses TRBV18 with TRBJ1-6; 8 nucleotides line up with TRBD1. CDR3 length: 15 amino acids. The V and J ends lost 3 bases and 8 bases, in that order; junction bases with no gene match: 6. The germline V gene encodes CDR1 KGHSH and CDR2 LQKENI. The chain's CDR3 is CASSPWTGMDSPLHF. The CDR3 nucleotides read TGTGCCAGCTCACCCTGGACAGGGATGGATTCACCCCTCCACTTT.

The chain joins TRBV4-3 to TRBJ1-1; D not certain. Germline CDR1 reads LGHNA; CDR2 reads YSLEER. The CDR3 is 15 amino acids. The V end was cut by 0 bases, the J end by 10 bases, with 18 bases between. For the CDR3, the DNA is TGCGCCAGCAGCCAAGAGAACGCGGGTGTGCGTCGAGCTTTCTTT. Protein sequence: CASSQENAGVRRAFF.

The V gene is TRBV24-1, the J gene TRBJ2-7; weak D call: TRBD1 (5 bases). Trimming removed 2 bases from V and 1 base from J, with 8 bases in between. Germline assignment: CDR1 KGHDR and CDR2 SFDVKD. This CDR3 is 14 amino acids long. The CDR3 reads CATSDSRDSYEQYF. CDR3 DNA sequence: TGTGCCACCAGTGATTCCAGGGATTCCTACGAGCAGTACTTC.

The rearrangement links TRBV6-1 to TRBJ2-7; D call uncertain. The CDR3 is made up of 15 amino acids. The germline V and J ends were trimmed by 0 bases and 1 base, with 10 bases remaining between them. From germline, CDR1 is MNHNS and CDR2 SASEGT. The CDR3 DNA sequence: TGTGCCAGCAGTGAAGCGCCCCAGGCTTCCTACGAGCAGTACGTC. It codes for CASSEAPQASYEQYV.

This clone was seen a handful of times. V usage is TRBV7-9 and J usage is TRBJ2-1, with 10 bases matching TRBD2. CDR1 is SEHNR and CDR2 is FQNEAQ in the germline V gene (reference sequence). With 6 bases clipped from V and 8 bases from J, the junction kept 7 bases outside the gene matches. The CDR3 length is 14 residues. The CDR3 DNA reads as TGTGCCAGCAGTACCGGGACTAGCGCGGATGAGCAGTTCTTC. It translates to CASSTGTSADEQFF. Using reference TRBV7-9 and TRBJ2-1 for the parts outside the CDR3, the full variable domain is DTGVSQNPRHKITKRGQNVTFRCDPISEHNRLYWYRQTLGQGPEFLTYFQNEAQLEKSRLLSDRFSAERPKGSFSTLEIQRTEQGDSAMYLCASSTGTSADEQFFGPGTRLTVL.

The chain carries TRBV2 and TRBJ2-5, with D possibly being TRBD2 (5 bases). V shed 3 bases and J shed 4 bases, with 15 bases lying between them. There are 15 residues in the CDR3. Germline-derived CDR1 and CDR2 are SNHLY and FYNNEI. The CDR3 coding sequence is TGTGCCAGCAGTGACCGACTACAGCGGCTAGAGACCCAGTACTTC. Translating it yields CASSDRLQRLETQYF.

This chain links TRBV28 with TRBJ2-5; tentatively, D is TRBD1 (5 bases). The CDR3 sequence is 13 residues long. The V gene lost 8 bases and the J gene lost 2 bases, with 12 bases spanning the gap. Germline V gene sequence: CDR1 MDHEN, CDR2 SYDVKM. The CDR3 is CASGRQLQETQYF. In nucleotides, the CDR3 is TGTGCCAGCGGGCGACAGTTGCAAGAGACCCAGTACTTC.

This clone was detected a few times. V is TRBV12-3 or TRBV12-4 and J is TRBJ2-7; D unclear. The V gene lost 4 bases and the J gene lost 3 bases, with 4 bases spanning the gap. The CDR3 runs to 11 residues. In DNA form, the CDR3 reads TGTGCCAGCAGTTCCGGCTACGAGCAGTACGTC. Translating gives CASSSGYEQYV.

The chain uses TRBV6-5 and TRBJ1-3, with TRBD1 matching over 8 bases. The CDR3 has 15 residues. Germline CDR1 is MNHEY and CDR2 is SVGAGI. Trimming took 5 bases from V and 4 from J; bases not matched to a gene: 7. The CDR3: CASSRQGTRGNTIYF. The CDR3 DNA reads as TGTGCCAGCAGTCGACAGGGGACGAGGGGAAACACCATATATTTT.

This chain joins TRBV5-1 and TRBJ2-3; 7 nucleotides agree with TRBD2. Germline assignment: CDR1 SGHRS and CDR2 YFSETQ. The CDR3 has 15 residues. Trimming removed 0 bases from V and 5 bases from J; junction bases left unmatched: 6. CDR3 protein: CASSLGTGGGDTQYF. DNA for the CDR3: TGCGCCAGCAGCTTGGGTACGGGGGGAGGAGATACGCAGTATTTT.

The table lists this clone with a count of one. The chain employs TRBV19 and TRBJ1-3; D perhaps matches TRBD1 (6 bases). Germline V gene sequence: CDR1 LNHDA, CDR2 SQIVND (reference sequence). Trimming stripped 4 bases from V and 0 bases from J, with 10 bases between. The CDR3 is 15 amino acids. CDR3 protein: CASSTTGSSGNTIYF. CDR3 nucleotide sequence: TGTGCCAGTAGTACTACAGGGAGCTCTGGAAACACCATATATTTT.

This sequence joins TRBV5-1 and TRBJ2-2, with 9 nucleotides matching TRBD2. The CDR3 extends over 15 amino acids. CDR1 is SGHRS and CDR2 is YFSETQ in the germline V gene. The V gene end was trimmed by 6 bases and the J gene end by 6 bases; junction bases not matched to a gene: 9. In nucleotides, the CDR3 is TGCGCCAGCACCCCGGCGGGGGGGGCGGCCGGGGAGCTGTTTTTT. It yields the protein CASTPAGGAAGELFF.

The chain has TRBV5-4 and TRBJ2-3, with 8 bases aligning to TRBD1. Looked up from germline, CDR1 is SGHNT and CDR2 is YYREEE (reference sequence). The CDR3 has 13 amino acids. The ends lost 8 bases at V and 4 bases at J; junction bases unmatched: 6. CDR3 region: CASSEQGADTQYF. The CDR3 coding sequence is TGTGCCAGTTCCGAACAGGGGGCAGATACGCAGTATTTT. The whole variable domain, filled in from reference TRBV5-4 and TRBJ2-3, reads ETGVTQSPTHLIKTRGQQVTLRCSSQSGHNTVSWYQQALGQGPQFIFQYYREEENGRGNFPPRFSGLQFPNYSSELNVNALELDDSALYLCASSEQGADTQYFGPGTRLTVL.

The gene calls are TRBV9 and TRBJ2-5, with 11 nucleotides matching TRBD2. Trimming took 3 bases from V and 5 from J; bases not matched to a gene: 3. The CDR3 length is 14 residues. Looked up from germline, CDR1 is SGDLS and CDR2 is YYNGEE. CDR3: CASSATSGVETQYF. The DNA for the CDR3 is TGTGCCAGCAGCGCGACTAGCGGGGTCGAGACCCAGTACTTC.

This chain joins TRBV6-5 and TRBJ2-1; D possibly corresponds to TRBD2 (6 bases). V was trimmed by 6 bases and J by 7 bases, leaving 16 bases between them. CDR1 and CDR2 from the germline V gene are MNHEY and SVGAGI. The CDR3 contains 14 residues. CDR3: CASRRSVAENEQFF. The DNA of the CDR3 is TGTGCCAGCAGGCGGTCGGTAGCGGAAAATGAGCAGTTCTTC.

CDR3 bases: TGTGCCAGTACATCATCGCGACAGGGTAGTCCTGAAGCTTTCTTT. Residues: CASTSSRQGSPEAFF. The chain recombines TRBV19 with TRBJ1-1, with 7 bases identical to TRBD1. The trim removed 7 bases at V and 6 bases at J, leaving 14 bases unmatched. The germline V gene encodes CDR1 LNHDA and CDR2 SQIVND (reference sequence). This CDR3 spans 15 amino acids.

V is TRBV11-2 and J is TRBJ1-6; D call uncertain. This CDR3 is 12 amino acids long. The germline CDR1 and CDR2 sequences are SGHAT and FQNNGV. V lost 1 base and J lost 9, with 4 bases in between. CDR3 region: CASSLASSPLHF. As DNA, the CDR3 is TGTGCCAGCAGCTTAGCGTCTTCACCCCTCCACTTT.

CDR3 bases: TGTGCCAGCAGTGAGGGCAGCCGCAGACAAGAGACCCAGTACTTC. Translating gives CASSEGSRRQETQYF. This chain uses TRBV2 with TRBJ2-5, with D unclear. The V gene lost 3 bases and the J gene lost 2 bases, with 13 bases spanning the gap. The V gene's germline CDR1 is SNHLY and CDR2 FYNNEI. The CDR3 consists of 15 residues.

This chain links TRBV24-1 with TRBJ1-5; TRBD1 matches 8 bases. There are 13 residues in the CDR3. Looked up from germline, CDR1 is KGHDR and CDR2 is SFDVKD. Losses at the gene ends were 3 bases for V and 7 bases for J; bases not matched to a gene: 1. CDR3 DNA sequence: TGTGCCACCAGTGATCGACAGGGGCAGCCCCAGCATTTT. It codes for CATSDRQGQPQHF.

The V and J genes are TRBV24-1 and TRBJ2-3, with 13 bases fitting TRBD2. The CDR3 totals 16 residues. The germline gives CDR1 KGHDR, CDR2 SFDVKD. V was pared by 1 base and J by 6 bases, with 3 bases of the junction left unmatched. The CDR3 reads CATSDFGTSGVDTQYF. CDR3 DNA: TGTGCCACCAGTGATTTTGGGACTAGCGGGGTGGATACGCAGTATTTT.

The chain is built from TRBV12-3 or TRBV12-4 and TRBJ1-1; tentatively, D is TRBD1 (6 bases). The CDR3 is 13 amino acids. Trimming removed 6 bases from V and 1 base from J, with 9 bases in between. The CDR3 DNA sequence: TGTGCCAGCAGCAGGGGAGAGAACACTGAAGCTTTCTTT. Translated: CASSRGENTEAFF.

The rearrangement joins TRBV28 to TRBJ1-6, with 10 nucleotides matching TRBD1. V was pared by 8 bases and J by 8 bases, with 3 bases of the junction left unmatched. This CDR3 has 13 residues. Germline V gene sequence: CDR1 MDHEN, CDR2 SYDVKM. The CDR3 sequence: CASWTGGDSPLHF. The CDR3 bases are TGTGCCAGCTGGACAGGGGGGGATTCACCCCTCCACTTT.

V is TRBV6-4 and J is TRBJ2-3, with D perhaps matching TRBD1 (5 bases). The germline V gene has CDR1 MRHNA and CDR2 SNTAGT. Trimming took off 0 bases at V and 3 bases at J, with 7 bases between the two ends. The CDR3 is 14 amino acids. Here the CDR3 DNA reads TGTGCCAGCAGTGACTCAGCAGGGACAGATACGCAGTATTTT. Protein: CASSDSAGTDTQYF.

The CDR3 bases are TGTGCCAGTAGTACCCAAGGGGGGGCCGAAAATGAGCAGTTCTTC. It is translated as CASSTQGGAENEQFF. The rearrangement links TRBV19 to TRBJ2-1; perhaps TRBD2 as D (7 bases). CDR1 is LNHDA, CDR2 SQIVND, per germline (reference sequence). Trimming left V 4 bases short and J 7 bases short, with 17 bases between. The CDR3 spans 15 residues.

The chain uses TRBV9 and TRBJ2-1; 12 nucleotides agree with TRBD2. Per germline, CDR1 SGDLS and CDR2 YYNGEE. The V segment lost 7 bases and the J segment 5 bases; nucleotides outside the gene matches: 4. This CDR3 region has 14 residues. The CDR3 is CASGSSGGDNEQFF. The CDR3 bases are TGTGCCAGCGGGTCTAGCGGGGGGGACAATGAGCAGTTCTTC. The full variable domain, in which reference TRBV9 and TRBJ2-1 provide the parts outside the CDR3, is DSGVTQTPKHLITATGQRVTLRCSPRSGDLSVYWYQQSLDQGLQFLIQYYNGEERAKGNILERFSAQQFPDLHSELNLSSLELGDSALYFCASGSSGGDNEQFFGPGTRLTVL.

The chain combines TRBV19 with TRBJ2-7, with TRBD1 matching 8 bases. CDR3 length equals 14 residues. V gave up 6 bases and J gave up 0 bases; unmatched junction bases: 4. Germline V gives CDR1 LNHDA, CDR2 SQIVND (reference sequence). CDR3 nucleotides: TGTGCCAGTAGCCCGACAGGGGCCTCCTACGAGCAGTACTTC. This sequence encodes CASSPTGASYEQYF.

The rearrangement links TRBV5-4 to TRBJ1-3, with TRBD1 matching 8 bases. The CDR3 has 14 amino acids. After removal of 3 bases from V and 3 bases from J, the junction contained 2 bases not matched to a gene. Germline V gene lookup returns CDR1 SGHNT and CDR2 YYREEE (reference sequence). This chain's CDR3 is CASSSRGLGNTIYF. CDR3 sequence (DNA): TGTGCCAGCAGCTCCAGGGGGCTTGGAAACACCATATATTTT.

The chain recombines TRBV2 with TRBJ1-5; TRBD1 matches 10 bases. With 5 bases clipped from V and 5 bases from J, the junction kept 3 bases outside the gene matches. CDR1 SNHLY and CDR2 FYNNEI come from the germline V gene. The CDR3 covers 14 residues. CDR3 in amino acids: CASSRQGADQPQHF. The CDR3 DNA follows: TGTGCCAGCAGTAGACAGGGGGCGGATCAGCCCCAGCATTTT.

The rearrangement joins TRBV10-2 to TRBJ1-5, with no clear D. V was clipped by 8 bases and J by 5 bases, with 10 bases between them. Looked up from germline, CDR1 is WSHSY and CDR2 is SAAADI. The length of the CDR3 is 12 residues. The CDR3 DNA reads TGCGCCAGCGGGCGTAAACATCAGCCCCAGCATTTT. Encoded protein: CASGRKHQPQHF.